Shown below are 7 T cell receptor beta chains from a single sample sequenced in a study of T cell responses to AZD1222 COVID-19 vaccine. Clones were read by immunoSEQ multiplex PCR, and TCRdb kept only the in-frame ones, dropping some. The profile covers roughly 130,000 clones, with about 90% appearing a single time and about 1.5% taken by the ten largest. The sample here was peripheral blood, taken on day 0 of AZD1222 vaccination. These receptor sequences come from an adult in good health.

V is TRBV5-4 and J is TRBJ2-2, with no clear D. Germline CDR1 reads SGHNT; CDR2 reads YYREEE (reference sequence). CDR3 length equals 13 residues. Trimming removed 4 bases from V and 1 base from J, with 5 bases in between. The CDR3 coding sequence is TGTGCCAGCAGCCCGCAGAACACCGGGGAGCTGTTTTTT. The encoded protein is CASSPQNTGELFF.

This sequence joins TRBV12-3 or TRBV12-4 and TRBJ2-1; D is uncertain. There are 11 residues in the CDR3. V was shortened by 8 bases and J by 4 bases, with 6 bases between the two germline ends. CDR3 in amino acids: CASGGYNEQFF. DNA for the CDR3: TGTGCCAGCGGTGGGTACAATGAGCAGTTCTTC.

The gene calls are TRBV4-1 and TRBJ2-7; the D gene is possibly TRBD1 (5 bases). Germline CDR1 MGHRA, CDR2 YSYEKL. Deletions cut 3 bases from V and 3 bases from J, with 12 bases between. The CDR3 spans 14 residues. DNA for the CDR3: TGCGCCAGCAGCCATGCGGACAAGAACTACGAGCAGTACGTC. Its protein is CASSHADKNYEQYV.

This clone has more than one count but fewer than ten. This specimen includes other DNA sequences encoding the same CDR3. The chain links TRBV18 to TRBJ1-1, with D perhaps matching TRBD1 (5 bases). CDR3 size: 13 residues. Looked up from germline, CDR1 is KGHSH and CDR2 is LQKENI. V was shortened by 3 bases and J by 5 bases, with 10 bases between the two germline ends. The CDR3 protein is CASSPDRTTEAFF. CDR3 in DNA: TGTGCCAGCTCACCGGATAGGACAACTGAAGCTTTCTTT.

The chain couples TRBV4-1 to TRBJ2-2; 8 positions match TRBD2. V dropped 1 base and J dropped 2; count of bases not matched to a gene: 18. The CDR3 has 21 residues. Germline CDR1 MGHRA, CDR2 YSYEKL. CDR3 protein: CASSQVALAGGKKYNTGELFF. As DNA, the CDR3 is TGCGCCAGCAGCCAAGTGGCGCTTGCGGGAGGTAAAAAATATAACACCGGGGAGCTGTTTTTT.

The V gene is TRBV5-1, the J gene TRBJ1-6; D is perhaps TRBD1 (5 bases). The CDR3 loop spans 18 amino acids. The V end was cut by 4 bases, the J end by 10 bases, with 27 bases between. Per germline, CDR1 SGHRS and CDR2 YFSETQ. CDR3 sequence reads: CASSLNPWSGTEESPLHF. In DNA, the CDR3 is TGCGCCAGCAGCCTTAATCCGTGGAGTGGGACGGAAGAATCACCCCTCCACTTT.

The V gene is TRBV7-9, the J gene TRBJ1-4; 7 bases align to TRBD1. V was clipped by 4 bases and J by 6 bases; unmatched bases: 8. CDR1 and CDR2 from the germline V gene are SEHNR and FQNEAQ (reference sequence). There are 15 residues in the CDR3. The CDR3 region is CASSSLDREDEKLFF. CDR3 in DNA: TGTGCCAGCAGCTCCCTCGACAGGGAAGATGAAAAACTGTTTTTT.